This TCR beta chain was observed in a study of CXCR3-negative and CXCR3-positive naive CD8 T cells. Across the study: Each library held about 1.5 +/- 0.3 million TRB reads, 130 million to 150 million in total.

Findings and caveats of the study: Most assays used freshly isolated PBMCs, as cryopreservation partially reduced CXCR3. Both naive subsets showed comparably high diversity, and memory CD8+ cells showed much lower diversity.

Comment on this clonotype: Antigen: not known.

It was by 5' RACE with UMI labels that the TRB cDNA libraries were prepared. TCRdb reprocessed the 5' RACE reads, keeping one entry per CDR3 protein, no DNA. Seen in this sample are tens of thousands of distinct CDR3 sequences; the ten most common clones hold about a quarter. The receptor was isolated from a human donor in good health. Some clones in this sample may be carry-over from other donors' samples. The specimen was memory CD8+ T cells from blood.

CDR3 sequence: CISVPEAGLGGRTDTQYF. The chain combines TRBV7-5 with TRBJ2-3; TCRdb returns TRBD1, unconfirmable since there is no DNA. TRBV7-5 is assigned pseudogene status. This CDR3 region has 18 residues.